This entry concerns a single T cell receptor beta chain. This clonotype was recorded a few times. Its recognized antigen is unknown. No base quality values were provided; no much bigger clone lies one nucleotide off. These data originate in a study of T cell repertoires in cytomegalovirus infection (dated by TCRdb to 2018 to 2020). For the wider study: Donor HLA type was relevant to the analysis, because carriage of CMV infection together with the matching HLA type was indicated by public TCR beta signatures.

V loses 5 bases of germline sequence and J loses 5 bases, and the interval between the two ends is 9 bases. Taken from the germline V gene, the CDR1 and CDR2 loops are SGHVS and FNYEAQ. Reading from cysteine to phenylalanine, the CDR3 counts 13 amino acids. Only the CDR3 part of the read is kept: 39 bases, read in frame from the first base. Study-level results and caveats: The ex vivo response was dominated by HLA-C-restricted CMV-specific TCR beta clonotypes, and the single most frequent clonotype in two of eight donors was supplied by these HLA-C-restricted clonotypes. In both this cohort and an independent cohort of 350 to 400 donors, the cumulative frequency of public TCR beta family members distinguished carriers of CMV infection plus the relevant HLA type.

TCRdb lists the instrument as Illumina HiSeq 1500. The raw public reads went through TCRdb reprocessing: fastp at Q25, MiXCR clone calling, in-frame beta chains kept. Each record represents a unique CDR3 protein, reported with the most common genes and DNA among its rows. For this sample there are hundreds of thousands of distinct CDR3 sequences; 20% to 30% appear just once. Clones ranked in the top ten supply around 8% of the sample. The source is a human donor in good health (CMV status not recorded). Some clones in this sample may be carry-over from other donors' samples. The sample taken for sequencing was CD8+ T cells from PBMCs. The chain was built from TRBV7-6 and TRBJ2-2, with an unclear D gene assignment. The DNA reads TGTGCCAGCAGCGTCGAGCTGACCGGGGAGCTGTTTTTT. The encoded protein is CASSVELTGELFF.